The 16 T cell receptor beta chains reported below all come from one sample, sequenced in a study of a mutant IDH1 vaccine in newly diagnosed glioma. The antigens of these receptors remain unknown. The time point is: week 35, safety follow-up. A 20-mer mutant IDH1 peptide at 300 ug was injected subcutaneously with topical imiquimod. Sequencing used immunoSEQ multiplex PCR; TCRdb keeps in-frame clones, though not all of them. The sample has 60,000 or so clones, 80% to 85% seen once. The source material was PBMCs, sampled from a glioma patient whose treatment included an IDH1 peptide vaccine. The receptors here all came from a man aged 25-40 years with glioma.

The V and J genes are TRBV30 and TRBJ2-3; 9 bases map to TRBD1. The CDR3 has 13 amino acids. V shed 7 bases, J shed 5 bases, and the junction held 7 bases outside the gene matches. CDR1 and CDR2 from the germline V gene are GTSNPN and SVGIG (reference sequence). In nucleotides, the CDR3 is TGTGCCTTCAACAGGGGGCGCGGAGATACGCAGTATTTT. It codes for CAFNRGRGDTQYF.

The gene calls are TRBV5-1 and TRBJ2-7, with 8 bases aligning to TRBD1. The germline CDR1 and CDR2 sequences are SGHRS and YFSETQ. The CDR3 loop spans 16 amino acids. The J segment lost 3 bases and the V segment lost 0 bases, leaving 8 bases of the junction unmatched. CDR3 sequence: CASSLASGTGFYEQYF. CDR3 nucleotide sequence: TGCGCCAGCAGCTTGGCTTCAGGGACAGGTTTCTACGAGCAGTACTTC.

The rearrangement uses TRBV12-5 and TRBJ2-6; D perhaps matches TRBD1 (5 bases). Trimming took off 4 bases at V and 0 bases at J, with 7 bases between the two ends. Looked up from germline, CDR1 is LGHNT and CDR2 is FRNRAP. The CDR3 is 15 amino acids. CDR3 nucleotides: TGTGCTAGTGGTTATCAGGGCTCTGGGGCCAACGTCCTGACTTTC. This encodes CASGYQGSGANVLTF.

The rearrangement uses TRBV13 and TRBJ1-1; D is unclear. Germline V lookup: CDR1 PRHDT, CDR2 FYEKMQ (reference sequence). Between the trimmed V and J ends, which lost 0 bases and 7 bases, there was a span of 6 bases. The CDR3 loop spans 12 amino acids. CDR3 sequence: CASSLGQIEAFF. The CDR3 coding sequence is TGTGCCAGCAGCTTAGGACAGATTGAAGCTTTCTTT.

V gene TRBV6-5 combines with J gene TRBJ2-3, with TRBD2 as a possible D gene (5 bases). The CDR3 is 12 residues long. Germline-derived CDR1 and CDR2 are MNHEY and SVGAGI. V was trimmed by 7 bases and J by 5 bases, leaving 10 bases between them. The CDR3 is CASNPGIDTQYF. The CDR3 DNA reads as TGTGCCAGCAACCCGGGGATAGATACGCAGTATTTT.

V and J are TRBV7-6 and TRBJ1-6, with D perhaps matching TRBD1 (5 bases). Germline V gives CDR1 SGHVS, CDR2 FNYEAQ. The CDR3 covers 14 residues. The V end was cut by 3 bases, the J end by 11 bases, with 14 bases between. The CDR3 here is CASSLDGTKTPLHF. In DNA form, the CDR3 reads TGTGCCAGCAGCTTGGACGGGACGAAGACACCCCTCCACTTT. The full variable domain, with the rest looked up from reference TRBV7-6 and TRBJ1-6, is GAGVSQSPRYKVTKRGQDVALRCDPISGHVSLYWYRQALGQGPEFLTYFNYEAQQDKSGLPNDRFSAERPEGSISTLTIQRTEQRDSAMYRCASSLDGTKTPLHFGNGTRLTVT.

The genes are TRBV5-8 and TRBJ1-1, with D hard to call. The germline V gene has CDR1 SGHTS and CDR2 YDEGEE. The germline V and J ends were trimmed by 9 bases and 4 bases, with 16 bases remaining between them. The CDR3 has 13 amino acids. CDR3 residues: CATPSPGSTEAFF. The CDR3 nucleotides are TGTGCCACGCCCTCCCCGGGGAGCACTGAAGCTTTCTTT.

This chain uses TRBV5-1 with TRBJ2-7; no clear D gene. V was clipped by 4 bases and J by 2 bases, with 10 bases between them. The CDR3 has 13 residues. Germline CDR1 and CDR2: SGHRS and YFSETQ. CDR3 sequence reads: CASSPEPAYEQYF. The CDR3 DNA reads TGCGCCAGCAGCCCAGAACCAGCCTACGAGCAGTACTTC.

The rearrangement uses TRBV18 and TRBJ1-1; possible D gene TRBD1, 5 bases. Germline loops: CDR1 KGHSH, CDR2 LQKENI. The ends were cut back, 4 bases at V and 0 bases at J, with 12 bases in the middle. The CDR3 sequence is 15 residues long. This chain's CDR3 is CASSQGHGMNTEAFF. The CDR3 region has the DNA TGTGCCAGCTCACAAGGACACGGCATGAACACTGAAGCTTTCTTT.

The count of this clone is one. The gene calls are TRBV5-4 and TRBJ2-2, with 14 nucleotides matching TRBD2. This CDR3 contains 18 residues. V lost 3 bases to trimming and J lost 1 base; unmatched junction nucleotides: 5. Germline values: CDR1 SGHNT, CDR2 YYREEE (reference sequence). CDR3 sequence: CASSSGLAGGLNTGELFF. Here the CDR3 DNA reads TGTGCCAGCAGCTCAGGACTAGCGGGGGGCCTGAACACCGGGGAGCTGTTTTTT. Supplemented by reference TRBV5-4 and TRBJ2-2, the full variable domain reads ETGVTQSPTHLIKTRGQQVTLRCSSQSGHNTVSWYQQALGQGPQFIFQYYREEENGRGNFPPRFSGLQFPNYSSELNVNALELDDSALYLCASSSGLAGGLNTGELFFGEGSRLTVL.

The chain carries TRBV5-1 and TRBJ1-2, with 10 nucleotides matching TRBD1. This CDR3 has 16 amino acids. CDR1 is SGHRS and CDR2 is YFSETQ in the germline V gene. After removal of 2 bases from V and 5 bases from J, the junction contained 9 bases not matched to a gene. CDR3 sequence (DNA): TGCGCCAGCAGCTTTGAAGGGACAGGGGCTTTATATGGCTACACCTTC. It specifies CASSFEGTGALYGYTF.

This chain uses TRBV6-4 with TRBJ1-1; no definite D call. V was shortened by 6 bases and J by 0 bases, with 14 bases between the two germline ends. The CDR3 has 15 amino acids. Germline CDR1 reads MRHNA; CDR2 reads SNTAGT. CDR3 amino acids: CASSPEGLMNTEAFF. The CDR3 DNA follows: TGTGCCAGCAGCCCCGAGGGCCTAATGAACACTGAAGCTTTCTTT.

This rearrangement joins TRBV10-1 to TRBJ2-1; TRBD1 matches 9 bases. The CDR3 extends over 15 amino acids. The V gene end was trimmed by 6 bases and the J gene end by 5 bases; junction bases not matched to a gene: 8. Germline CDR1 is WNHNN and CDR2 is SYGVQD (reference sequence). CDR3 DNA: TGCGCCAGCAGCCGGACAGGGGCCCCCAACAATGAGCAGTTCTTC. This translates into CASSRTGAPNNEQFF.

This chain connects TRBV5-4 to TRBJ2-3; D call uncertain. The length of the CDR3 is 14 residues. V lost 1 base and J 2 bases, leaving 8 bases between the germline ends. From germline, CDR1 is SGHNT and CDR2 YYREEE (reference sequence). CDR3 DNA: TGTGCCAGCAGCTTGTGGGAACTCACAGATACGCAGTATTTT. Amino acid sequence: CASSLWELTDTQYF.

The genes are TRBV2 and TRBJ1-1, with 8 bases matching TRBD1. Germline CDR1 reads SNHLY; CDR2 reads FYNNEI. The V segment lost 8 bases and the J segment 9 bases; nucleotides outside the gene matches: 11. The CDR3 totals 13 residues. DNA of the CDR3: TGTGCCAGCGGGGGGACAGGTGGGGCCAAAGCTTTCTTT. Amino acid sequence: CASGGTGGAKAFF.

The rearrangement links TRBV29-1 to TRBJ2-7; D call uncertain. Germline V CDR1 and CDR2: SQVTM, ANQGSEA. This CDR3 is built from 11 residues. Trimming left V 6 bases short and J 7 bases short, with 13 bases between. DNA of the CDR3: TGCAGCGTCGCCGTGTTCGGGGAGCAGTACTTC. Encoded protein: CSVAVFGEQYF.